A single sample gave rise to the 17 T cell receptor beta chains below, sequenced in a study of T cell repertoires in cytomegalovirus infection. TCRdb used MiXCR to reprocess the reads, holding one entry per CDR3 protein. The sample shows 360,000 or so distinct CDR3 sequences, nearly 35% of them seen only once. These receptors are not linked to any known antigen. Sequencing was performed on cultured PBMCs, taken from culture after CMV antigen stimulation. These TCRs come from a human donor in good health (CMV status not recorded). Some clones in this sample may be carry-over from other donors' samples.

This clonotype was found many times. The V call is TRBV7-2, the J call TRBJ2-7; D gene uncertain. Germline loops: CDR1 SGHTA, CDR2 FQGNSA. This CDR3 has 11 residues. The V end was cut by 5 bases, the J end by 6 bases, with 8 bases between. For the CDR3, the DNA is TGTGCCAGCAGCCGCCAGTTCGAGCAGTACTTC. Protein sequence: CASSRQFEQYF.

On this clonotype: An end of the junction does not agree with germline; a read error may underlie this. The J gene is TRBJ1-2, the V gene TRBV10-3; 7 bases match TRBD1. The V gene's germline CDR1 is ENHRY and CDR2 SYGVKD. There are 13 residues in the CDR3. Here the CDR3 reads CAISEDRVSGYAF. CDR3 DNA sequence: TGTGCCATCAGTGAAGACAGGGTCTCTGGCTACGCCTTC.

There are many counts of this clonotype. The gene calls are TRBV7-2 and TRBJ2-3; 13 nucleotides line up with TRBD2. V was clipped by 5 bases and J by 4 bases; unmatched bases: 6. Germline lookup yields CDR1 SGHTA and CDR2 FQGNSA. The CDR3 loop spans 16 amino acids. The CDR3 bases are TGTGCCAGCAGCCTCTGGACTAGCGGGAGTGCAGATACGCAGTATTTT. Its protein product is CASSLWTSGSADTQYF.

There are a few counts of this clonotype. This chain connects TRBV15 to TRBJ1-1; D is unresolved. The CDR3 extends over 15 amino acids. CDR1 is LNHNV and CDR2 is YYDKDF in the germline V gene (reference sequence). Trimming stripped 0 bases from V and 6 bases from J, with 14 bases between. The CDR3 sequence: CATSRDGRGMAEAFF. CDR3 nucleotide sequence: TGTGCCACCAGCAGAGATGGTCGGGGTATGGCTGAAGCTTTCTTT.

This clonotype has only a few counts. The rearrangement uses TRBV24-1 and TRBJ2-1, with TRBD2 identical over 10 bases. Losses at the gene ends were 3 bases for V and 9 bases for J; bases not matched to a gene: 10. Germline CDR1 KGHDR, CDR2 SFDVKD. This CDR3 contains 16 residues. The CDR3 here is CATSDRGASGSGEQFF. The CDR3, as DNA: TGTGCCACCAGTGATCGTGGGGCTAGCGGGAGTGGTGAGCAGTTCTTC.

The chain uses TRBV4-3 and TRBJ2-7, with a weak D call TRBD1 (5 bases). The CDR3 is made up of 15 amino acids. The V and J ends lost 0 bases and 1 base respectively, with 10 bases between them. Germline loops: CDR1 LGHNA, CDR2 YSLEER. CDR3 protein: CASSQERTRSYEQYF. The CDR3 bases are TGCGCCAGCAGCCAAGAAAGGACAAGGTCCTACGAGCAGTACTTC.

Here the CDR3 DNA reads TGTGCCAGCAGCCGGGGCCCACCAGATACGCAGTATTTT. Protein: CASSRGPPDTQYF. The V and J genes are TRBV7-2 and TRBJ2-3; D possibly uses TRBD1 or TRBD2 (5 bases each). V shed 5 bases and J shed 4 bases, with 10 bases lying between them. CDR1 and CDR2 from the germline V gene are SGHTA and FQGNSA. CDR3 length: 13 residues.

This clonotype has only a few counts. The junction does not match germline at one end; this may be a read error. The chain recombines TRBV7-7 with TRBJ2-1; either TRBD1 or TRBD2 may supply D (5 bases each). Germline V gene sequence: CDR1 SSHAT, CDR2 FNYEAQ (reference sequence). The CDR3 is 14 amino acids. CDR3 residues: CASSQKRGYNEQFF. CDR3 DNA: TGTGCTAGCAGCCAAAAGAGGGGATACAATGAGCAGTTCTTC.

This clonotype was seen more than once but under ten times. The chain uses TRBV7-9 and TRBJ1-1; the D gene is possibly TRBD1 (5 bases). CDR3 length: 13 amino acids. CDR1 is SEHNR and CDR2 is FQNEAQ in the germline V gene (reference sequence). Trimming pared 10 bases from V and 5 bases from J, leaving 17 bases between. CDR3 loop: CANTNDWGTEAFF. Here the CDR3 DNA reads TGTGCCAACACAAACGACTGGGGGACTGAAGCTTTCTTT.

CDR3: CASSPNPLGTARTGELFF. CDR3 DNA: TGTGCCAGTAGTCCGAACCCGCTAGGAACCGCGCGGACCGGGGAGCTGTTTTTT. The V gene is TRBV19, the J gene TRBJ2-2; D gene uncertain. CDR1 and CDR2 from the germline V gene are LNHDA and SQIVND (reference sequence). The CDR3 is made up of 18 amino acids. Trimming removed 5 bases at V and 5 bases at J, with 24 bases between. Full variable domain (rest looked up from reference TRBV19 and TRBJ2-2): DGGITQSPKYLFRKEGQNVTLSCEQNLNHDAMYWYRQDPGQGLRLIYYSQIVNDFQKGDIAEGYSVSREKKESFPLTVTSAQKNPTAFYLCASSPNPLGTARTGELFFGEGSRLTVL.

Remarks on this clonotype: At one end the junction does not follow the germline gene, possibly because of a read error. J is TRBJ2-1 and V is TRBV4-1, with 12 bases matching TRBD2. The CDR3 totals 16 residues. The germline CDR1 and CDR2 sequences are MGHRA and YSYEKL. The CDR3 region is CASSLLAGGPYNEQLF. The CDR3 nucleotides read TGCGCCAGCAGTTTGCTAGCGGGAGGGCCATACAATGAGCAGCTCTTC.

This sequence joins TRBV4-1 and TRBJ2-1; the D is unclear. Trimming removed 0 bases from V and 3 bases from J, with 9 bases in between. Germline V gene sequence: CDR1 MGHRA, CDR2 YSYEKL. This CDR3 is built from 15 residues. CDR3 residues: CASSQDTQDYNEQFF. DNA for the CDR3: TGCGCCAGCAGCCAAGATACGCAAGACTACAATGAGCAGTTCTTC.

The rearrangement joins TRBV12-3 or TRBV12-4 to TRBJ2-7; the D gene could be TRBD1 or TRBD2 (5 bases each). V shed 3 bases and J shed 0 bases, with 12 bases lying between them. The CDR3 covers 15 residues. CDR3 coding DNA: TGTGCCAGCAGTTTCGTGGGGGTTGCCTCCTACGAGCAGTACTTC. This codes for CASSFVGVASYEQYF.

At least ten counts were recorded for this clonotype. The V and J genes are TRBV7-2 and TRBJ2-4; D not certain. This CDR3 is built from 14 residues. CDR1 SGHTA and CDR2 FQGNSA come from the germline V gene. V dropped 2 bases and J dropped 3 bases, with 8 bases sitting between them. The CDR3 DNA follows: TGTGCCAGCAGCTTAAGCTGGGGCAAAAACATTCAGTACTTC. This translates into CASSLSWGKNIQYF. The whole variable domain, filled in from reference TRBV7-2 and TRBJ2-4, reads GAGVSQSPSNKVTEKGKDVELRCDPISGHTALYWYRQSLGQGLEFLIYFQGNSAPDKSGLPSDRFSAERTGGSVSTLTIQRTQQEDSAVYLCASSLSWGKNIQYFGAGTRLSVL.

This chain joins TRBV7-8 and TRBJ2-3, with 8 positions matching TRBD2. The CDR3 is made up of 15 amino acids. Germline V gives CDR1 SGHVS, CDR2 FQNEAQ. J gave up 5 bases and V 4 bases, and 8 bases lay outside the gene matches. The CDR3 loop is CASSSWTSSKDTQYF. The CDR3 DNA reads TGTGCCAGCAGCTCCTGGACTAGCTCAAAAGATACGCAGTATTTT.

The V gene is TRBV29-1, the J gene TRBJ1-1; TRBD1 matches at 11 bases. J lost 6 bases, V lost 4 bases, and 4 bases had no gene match. CDR3 size: 13 residues. Germline CDR1 is SQVTM and CDR2 is ANQGSEA. CDR3 protein: CSVARTGGSEAFF. CDR3 sequence (DNA): TGCAGCGTTGCGCGGACAGGGGGCTCTGAAGCTTTCTTT.

CDR3: CAISERSRWQGGNTIYF. The CDR3 DNA reads TGTGCCATCAGTGAGCGCTCCAGATGGCAGGGAGGAAACACCATATATTTT. The rearrangement joins TRBV10-3 to TRBJ1-3, with TRBD1 as a possible D gene (5 bases). V lost 2 bases and J lost 4, with 18 bases in between. The CDR3 spans 17 residues. The germline V gene encodes CDR1 ENHRY and CDR2 SYGVKD.